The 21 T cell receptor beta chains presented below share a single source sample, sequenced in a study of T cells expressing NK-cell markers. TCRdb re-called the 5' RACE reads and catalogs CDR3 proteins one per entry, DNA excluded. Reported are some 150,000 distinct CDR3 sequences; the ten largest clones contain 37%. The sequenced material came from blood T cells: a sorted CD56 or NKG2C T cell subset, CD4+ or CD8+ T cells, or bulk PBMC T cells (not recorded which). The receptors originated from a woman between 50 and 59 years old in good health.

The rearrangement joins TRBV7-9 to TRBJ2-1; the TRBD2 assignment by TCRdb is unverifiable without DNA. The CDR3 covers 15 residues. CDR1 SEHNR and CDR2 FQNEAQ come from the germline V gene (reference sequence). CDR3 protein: CASSDLLPSYNEQFF.

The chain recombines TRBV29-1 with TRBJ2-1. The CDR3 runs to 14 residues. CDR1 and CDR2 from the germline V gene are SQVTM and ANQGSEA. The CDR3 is CSVEFSRYYNEQFF.

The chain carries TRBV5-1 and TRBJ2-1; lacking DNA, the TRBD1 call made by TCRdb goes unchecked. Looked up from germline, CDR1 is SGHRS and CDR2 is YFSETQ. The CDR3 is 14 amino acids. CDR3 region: CASSRRQGDPEQFF.

This CDR3 reads CSARLPDSYNEQFF. V gene TRBV20-1 combines with J gene TRBJ2-1; TCRdb lists TRBD1, though no DNA is available to test this call. Germline V gene lookup returns CDR1 DFQATT and CDR2 SNEGSKA (reference sequence). The CDR3 is 14 amino acids.

CDR3 loop: CASGPTGLAGDGRIGELFF. This chain joins TRBV7-2 and TRBJ2-2; checking the TCRdb D call of TRBD2 is not possible without DNA. The length of the CDR3 is 19 residues. Germline V gives CDR1 SGHTA, CDR2 FQGNSA.

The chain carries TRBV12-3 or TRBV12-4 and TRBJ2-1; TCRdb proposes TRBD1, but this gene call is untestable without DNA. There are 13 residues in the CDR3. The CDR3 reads CASIRGRHNEQFF.

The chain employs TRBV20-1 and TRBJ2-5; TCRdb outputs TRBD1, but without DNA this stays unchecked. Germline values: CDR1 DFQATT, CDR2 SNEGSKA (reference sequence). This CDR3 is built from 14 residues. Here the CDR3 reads CSASQGVIRETQYF.

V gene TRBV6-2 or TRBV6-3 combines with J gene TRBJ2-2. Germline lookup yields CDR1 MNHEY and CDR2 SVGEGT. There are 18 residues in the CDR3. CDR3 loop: CASSYSFGLPINTGELFF.

The CDR3 loop is CSASRTSGGIDTQYF. The rearrangement uses TRBV20-1 and TRBJ2-3; TCRdb indicates TRBD2, and absent DNA this call remains unverified. The CDR3 sequence is 15 residues long. Germline V gene lookup returns CDR1 DFQATT and CDR2 SNEGSKA (reference sequence).

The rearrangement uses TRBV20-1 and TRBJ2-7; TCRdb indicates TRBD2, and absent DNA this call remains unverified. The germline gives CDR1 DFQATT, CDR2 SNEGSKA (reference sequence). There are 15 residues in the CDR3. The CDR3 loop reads CSARERAGGSYEQYF.

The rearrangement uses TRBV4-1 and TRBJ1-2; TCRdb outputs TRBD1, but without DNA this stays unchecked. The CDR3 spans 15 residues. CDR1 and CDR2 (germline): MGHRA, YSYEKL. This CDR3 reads CASSQRGDGNYGYTF.

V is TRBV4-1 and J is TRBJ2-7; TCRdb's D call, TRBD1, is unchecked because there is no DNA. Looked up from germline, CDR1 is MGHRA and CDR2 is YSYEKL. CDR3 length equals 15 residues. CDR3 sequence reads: CASSQRTGGSYEQYF.

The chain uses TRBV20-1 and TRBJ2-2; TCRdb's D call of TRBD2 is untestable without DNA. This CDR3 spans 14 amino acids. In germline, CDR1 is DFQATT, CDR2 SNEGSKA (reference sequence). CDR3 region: CSAREASGSRELFF.

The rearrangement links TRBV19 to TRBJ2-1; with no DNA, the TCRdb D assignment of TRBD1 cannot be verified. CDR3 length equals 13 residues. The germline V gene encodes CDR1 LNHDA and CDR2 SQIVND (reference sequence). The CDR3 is CASSIGTGNEQFF.

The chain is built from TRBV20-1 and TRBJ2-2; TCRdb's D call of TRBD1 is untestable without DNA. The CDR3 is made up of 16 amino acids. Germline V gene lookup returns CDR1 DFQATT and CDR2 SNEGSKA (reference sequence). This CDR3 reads CSARDLGGGASGELFF.

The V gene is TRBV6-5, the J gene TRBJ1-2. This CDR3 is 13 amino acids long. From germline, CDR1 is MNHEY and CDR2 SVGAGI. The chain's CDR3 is CASSYDGDYGYTF.

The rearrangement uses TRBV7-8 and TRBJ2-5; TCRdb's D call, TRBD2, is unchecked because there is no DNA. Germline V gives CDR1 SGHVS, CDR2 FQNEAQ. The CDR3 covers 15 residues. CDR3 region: CASRGPTSYQETQYF.

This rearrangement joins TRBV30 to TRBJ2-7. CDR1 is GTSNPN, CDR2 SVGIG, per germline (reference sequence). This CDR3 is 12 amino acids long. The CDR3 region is CASIVGPYEQYF.

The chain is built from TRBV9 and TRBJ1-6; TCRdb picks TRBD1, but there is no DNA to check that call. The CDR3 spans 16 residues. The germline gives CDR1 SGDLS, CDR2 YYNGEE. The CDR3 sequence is CASSGIGQGALSPLHF.

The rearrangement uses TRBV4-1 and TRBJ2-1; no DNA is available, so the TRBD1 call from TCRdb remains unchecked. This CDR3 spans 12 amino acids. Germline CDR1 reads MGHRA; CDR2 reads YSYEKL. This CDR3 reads CASSQVPDEQFF.

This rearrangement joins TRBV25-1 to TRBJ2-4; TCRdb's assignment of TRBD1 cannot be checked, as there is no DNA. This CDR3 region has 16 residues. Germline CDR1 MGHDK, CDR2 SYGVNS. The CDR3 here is CASSPLWGSDKNIQYF.